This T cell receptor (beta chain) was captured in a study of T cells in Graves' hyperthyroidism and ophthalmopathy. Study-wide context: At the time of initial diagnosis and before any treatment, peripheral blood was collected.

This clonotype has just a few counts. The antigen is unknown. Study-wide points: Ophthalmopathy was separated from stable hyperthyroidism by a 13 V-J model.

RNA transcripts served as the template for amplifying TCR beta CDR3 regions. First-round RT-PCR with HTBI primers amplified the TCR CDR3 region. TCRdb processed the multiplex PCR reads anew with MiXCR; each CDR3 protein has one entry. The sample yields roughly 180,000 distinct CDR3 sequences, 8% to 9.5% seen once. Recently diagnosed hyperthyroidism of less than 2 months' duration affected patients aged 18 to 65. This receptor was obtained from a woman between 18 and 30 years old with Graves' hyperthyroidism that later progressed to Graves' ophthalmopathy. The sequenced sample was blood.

The CDR3 DNA reads as TGTGCCAGCAGCTTAGGGACAGGCGATTTCTTTAGCAATCAGCCCCAGCATTTT. This codes for CASSLGTGDFFSNQPQHF. The genes are TRBV7-9 and TRBJ1-5; 7 bases are shared with TRBD1. Unmatched junction bases numbered 9, after V lost 1 base and J lost 0 bases. The CDR3 is made up of 18 amino acids. CDR1 SEHNR and CDR2 FQNEAQ come from the germline V gene (reference sequence).